Each of the 23 T cell receptor beta chains below was sequenced from the same sample in a study of Ad26.COV2.S vaccination and SARS-CoV-2 variants. Sample treatment: some 20 received Ad26.COV2.S at low or high dose, single or two shots; 5 received placebo; per-sample allocation not given. Vaccine and placebo recipients were sampled on day 63 after the first injection. Clones were read by immunoSEQ multiplex PCR, and TCRdb kept only the in-frame ones, dropping some. Among roughly 500,000 clones listed, about 83% were seen once. Sequenced here: peripheral blood, sampled in a trial of Ad26.COV2.S vaccine versus placebo. The source is a person between 18 and 59 years old who received the Ad26.COV2.S COVID-19 vaccine or a placebo.

J is TRBJ2-7 and V is TRBV9; 7 nucleotides match TRBD2. Unmatched junction bases numbered 11, after V lost 2 bases and J lost 3 bases. The CDR3 consists of 16 residues. Germline V lookup: CDR1 SGDLS, CDR2 YYNGEE. The CDR3 bases are TGTGCCAGCAGCGTCACGGGAGGCCGTTCCTACTACGAGCAGTACTTC. Encoded protein: CASSVTGGRSYYEQYF.

J is TRBJ1-3 and V is TRBV7-8; D is undetermined. The CDR3 spans 14 residues. Trimming stripped 1 base from V and 4 bases from J, with 8 bases between. The V gene's germline CDR1 is SGHVS and CDR2 FQNEAQ. The CDR3 region has the DNA TGTGCCAGCAGCTTAGGATCACCCGGAAACACCATATATTTT. Its protein product is CASSLGSPGNTIYF. Combining the CDR3 with reference TRBV7-8 and TRBJ1-3 gives the whole variable domain GAGVSQSPRYKVAKRGQDVALRCDPISGHVSLFWYQQALGQGPEFLTYFQNEAQLDKSGLPSDRFFAERPEGSVSTLKIQRTQQEDSAVYLCASSLGSPGNTIYFGEGSWLTVV.

The CDR3 DNA reads TGTGCCACCCAGGCCCTCGGGGGAGGATACACCGGGGAGCTGTTTTTT. As protein: CATQALGGGYTGELFF. This chain joins TRBV15 and TRBJ2-2; D is possibly TRBD2 (6 bases). V was cut by 8 bases and J by 3 bases, with 19 bases left in between. CDR1 is LNHNV and CDR2 is YYDKDF in the germline V gene (reference sequence). The CDR3 extends over 16 amino acids.

The chain has TRBV19 and TRBJ2-7; 15 bases match TRBD2. This CDR3 has 19 residues. V gave up 9 bases and J gave up 3 bases; unmatched junction bases: 18. CDR1 is LNHDA and CDR2 is SQIVND in the germline V gene (reference sequence). For the CDR3, the DNA is TGTGCCAGGGGAAAAGTGGGGGGACTAGCGGGAGGACCTTTCTACGAGCAGTACTTC. As protein: CARGKVGGLAGGPFYEQYF.

V gene TRBV11-2 combines with J gene TRBJ2-7; no firm D call. The germline V and J ends were trimmed by 0 bases and 0 bases, with 9 bases remaining between them. In germline, CDR1 is SGHAT, CDR2 FQNNGV. This CDR3 is built from 15 residues. DNA for the CDR3: TGTGCCAGCAGCTTAGAGGTGGCTTTCTCCTACGAGCAGTACTTC. As protein: CASSLEVAFSYEQYF. Complete variable domain (other parts from reference TRBV11-2 and TRBJ2-7): EAGVAQSPRYKIIEKRQSVAFWCNPISGHATLYWYQQILGQGPKLLIQFQNNGVVDDSQLPKDRFSAERLKGVDSTLKIQPAKLEDSAVYLCASSLEVAFSYEQYFGPGTRLTVT.

The genes are TRBV24-1 and TRBJ2-1, with unresolved D. The CDR3 extends over 11 amino acids. The V end lost 7 bases, the J end lost 6 bases, and 6 bases lay between the germline ends. The germline gives CDR1 KGHDR, CDR2 SFDVKD. The chain's CDR3 is CATSQVNEQFF. CDR3 DNA: TGTGCCACCAGCCAAGTCAATGAGCAGTTCTTC.

The V call is TRBV18, the J call TRBJ1-1; 8 positions match TRBD1. Germline CDR1 reads KGHSH; CDR2 reads LQKENI. The CDR3 has 16 residues. The trim removed 4 bases at V and 1 base at J, leaving 8 bases unmatched. This CDR3 reads CASSHGQGRRNTEAFF. The DNA of the CDR3 is TGTGCCAGCTCACATGGACAGGGAAGACGGAACACTGAAGCTTTCTTT.

This clone has only a few counts. The gene calls are TRBV7-8 and TRBJ2-7; possible D gene TRBD2, 5 bases. CDR1 is SGHVS, CDR2 FQNEAQ, per germline. Trimming removed 5 bases at V and 2 bases at J, with 13 bases between. The CDR3 is 14 residues long. The CDR3 protein is CASSPTGIPYEQYF. CDR3 nucleotides: TGTGCCAGCAGCCCGACGGGGATTCCCTACGAGCAGTACTTC.

The V gene is TRBV9, the J gene TRBJ1-5, with unresolved D. V lost 0 bases and J 0 bases, leaving 7 bases between the germline ends. This CDR3 has 15 residues. Germline CDR1 is SGDLS and CDR2 is YYNGEE. The CDR3, as DNA: TGTGCCAGCAGCGTAGGCCAGAATAGCAATCAGCCCCAGCATTTT. It translates to CASSVGQNSNQPQHF.

This clone has only a few counts. J is TRBJ1-1 and V is TRBV5-1; D gene unclear. Looked up from germline, CDR1 is SGHRS and CDR2 is YFSETQ. V was pared by 2 bases and J by 0 bases, with 11 bases between. The length of the CDR3 is 15 residues. CDR3 residues: CASSFGWVMNTEAFF. The DNA of the CDR3 is TGCGCCAGCAGCTTCGGTTGGGTCATGAACACTGAAGCTTTCTTT.

The V gene is TRBV7-8, the J gene TRBJ2-1, with D unclear. This CDR3 spans 18 amino acids. The V gene's germline CDR1 is SGHVS and CDR2 FQNEAQ. Trimming shortened V by 2 bases and J by 3 bases, and 20 bases separated the two germline ends. CDR3 sequence: CASSLRVMDAGLYNEQFF. The CDR3 nucleotides are TGTGCCAGCAGCTTAAGGGTGATGGATGCAGGCCTCTACAATGAGCAGTTCTTC.

DNA for the CDR3: TGTGCCAGCAGCGGACAGGGGAACACCGGGGAGCTGTTTTTT. As protein: CASSGQGNTGELFF. The rearrangement uses TRBV25-1 and TRBJ2-2, with 8 bases lining up with TRBD1. Germline V gene sequence: CDR1 MGHDK, CDR2 SYGVNS. The CDR3 extends over 14 amino acids. Trimming took 6 bases from V and 1 from J; bases not matched to a gene: 1.

The chain uses TRBV21-1 and TRBJ1-3. TRBV21-1 is given as a pseudogene. The CDR3 spans 16 residues. The CDR3 sequence is CASSKERGRIGNTIYF. Written as DNA, the CDR3 is TGTGCCAGCAGCAAAGAGAGAGGCAGAATTGGAAACACCATATATTTT.

The J gene is TRBJ1-2, the V gene TRBV28; TRBD1 is a possible D gene (6 bases). V lost 10 bases and J 6 bases, leaving 18 bases between the germline ends. Germline lookup yields CDR1 MDHEN and CDR2 SYDVKM. The CDR3 runs 13 residues. The CDR3 spells CAIPSGGVDGYTF. The DNA of the CDR3 is TGTGCCATCCCCTCGGGGGGCGTTGATGGCTACACCTTC.

The rearrangement links TRBV27 to TRBJ2-2; TRBD2 is a possible D gene (5 bases). Germline V CDR1 and CDR2: MNHEY, SMNVEV (reference sequence). This CDR3 has 16 amino acids. V was pared by 6 bases and J by 1 base, with 15 bases between. The CDR3 DNA reads as TGTGCCAGCAGACCCTCCGCCGGGAAGAACACCGGGGAGCTGTTTTTT. It codes for CASRPSAGKNTGELFF.

The rearrangement joins TRBV19 to TRBJ2-7; D is unresolved. CDR3 length: 15 amino acids. Trimming cost V 1 base and J 0 bases, with 10 bases left between them. Looked up from germline, CDR1 is LNHDA and CDR2 is SQIVND (reference sequence). The CDR3 sequence is CASSIGGVTSYEQYF. In nucleotides, the CDR3 is TGTGCCAGTAGTATAGGAGGCGTTACCTCCTACGAGCAGTACTTC.

V and J are TRBV7-8 and TRBJ1-2; 7 bases fit TRBD1. V shed 7 bases, J shed 13 bases, and the junction held 18 bases outside the gene matches. CDR1 and CDR2 from the germline V gene are SGHVS and FQNEAQ. This CDR3 comprises 14 residues. CDR3 residues: CASISSRDRKIPTF. The DNA for the CDR3 is TGTGCCAGCATTTCTTCCCGGGACAGAAAAATTCCCACCTTC.

The chain uses TRBV4-2 and TRBJ2-7; D might be TRBD2 (5 bases). Trimming pared 4 bases from V and 1 base from J, leaving 11 bases between. The germline CDR1 and CDR2 sequences are LGHNA and YNFKEQ. CDR3 length equals 14 residues. The CDR3 DNA reads as TGTGCCAGCAGCCTGGAATCGGGGTCCTACGAGCAGTACTTC. It yields the protein CASSLESGSYEQYF.

The DNA for the CDR3 is TGTGCCAGCGGAAGGGTAGCGGGAGTTCGAGGTCCCGAGCAGTACTTC. Translated, it gives CASGRVAGVRGPEQYF. The chain uses TRBV6-6 and TRBJ2-7; TRBD2 aligns across 9 bases. Germline loops: CDR1 MNHNY, CDR2 SVGAGI (reference sequence). The CDR3 consists of 16 residues. The ends lost 8 bases at V and 6 bases at J; junction bases unmatched: 17.

The chain joins TRBV19 to TRBJ1-2; unclear D gene. CDR1 and CDR2 from the germline V gene are LNHDA and SQIVND (reference sequence). The V gene lost 3 bases and the J gene lost 2 bases, with 4 bases spanning the gap. CDR3 length: 12 amino acids. DNA of the CDR3: TGTGCCAGTAGTATGAAGAACTATGGCTACACCTTC. As protein: CASSMKNYGYTF.

This rearrangement joins TRBV7-9 to TRBJ2-5; D remains unclear. The CDR3 is 12 residues long. Deletions cut 2 bases from V and 5 bases from J, with 6 bases between. Germline V gives CDR1 SEHNR, CDR2 FQNEAQ (reference sequence). The CDR3 nucleotides are TGTGCCAGCAGCTTAATCGCGGAGACCCAGTACTTC. Amino acids: CASSLIAETQYF. The full variable domain, with the rest looked up from reference TRBV7-9 and TRBJ2-5, is DTGVSQNPRHKITKRGQNVTFRCDPISEHNRLYWYRQTLGQGPEFLTYFQNEAQLEKSRLLSDRFSAERPKGSFSTLEIQRTEQGDSAMYLCASSLIAETQYFGPGTRLLVL.

CDR3 nucleotides: TGTGCCAGTAGCCCCTGGGAGGGTTCTGAAGCTTTCTTT. Residues: CASSPWEGSEAFF. The chain is built from TRBV19 and TRBJ1-1; no definite D call. This CDR3 has 13 amino acids. The V end lost 6 bases, the J end lost 6 bases, and 14 bases lay between the germline ends. Germline lookup yields CDR1 LNHDA and CDR2 SQIVND (reference sequence).

This chain uses TRBV28 with TRBJ2-2; TRBD1 might be the D (6 bases). The V and J ends lost 2 bases and 13 bases respectively, with 20 bases between them. The CDR3 consists of 15 residues. Germline CDR1 reads MDHEN; CDR2 reads SYDVKM. The DNA of the CDR3 is TGTGCCAGCAGTTTAAGGGGGTCAGCGCGGATGGTGCTGTTTTTT. It encodes CASSLRGSARMVLFF. The variable domain in full, completed from reference TRBV28 and TRBJ2-2, reads DVKVTQSSRYLVKRTGEKVFLECVQDMDHENMFWYRQDPGLGLRLIYFSYDVKMKEKGDIPEGYSVSREKKERFSLILESASTNQTSMYLCASSLRGSARMVLFFGEGSRLTVL.